Here is one T cell receptor beta chain with its context. This clone showed up just a few times. Its binding antigen is unknown. No clone much larger than this one lies a single base away; base qualities are absent. This entry is derived from a study of blood T cell repertoires in COVID-19 (TCRdb year 2020). Background for the entire study: Samples from collaborators originated in the United States, Italy and Spain and spanned both the acute and convalescent phases of COVID-19. The material from the prospective study consisted of cDNA or gDNA derived from T cells, B-cell-depleted T cells, or PBMCs. Subjects who had been exposed to COVID-19, were actively infected with it, or had recovered from it provided the deeply sampled blood TCRbeta repertoires that made up the dataset. The repertoires were released in a freely available public database intended as a resource for research on the immune response to SARS-CoV-2. The samples were drawn from the first 160 participants of the ongoing ImmuneRACE study and from 1,254 subjects provided by 6 global collaborators. Sample metadata almost always included a de-identified subject ID, COVID-19 status, age in years and sex. HLA class I and class II types, where available, came from metadata supplied by the sample provider rather than from assay-based typing. What the work shows at the level of the full study, not this receptor alone: The amount of clinical and demographic metadata varied by source and participant and was provided uncurated.

The immunoSEQ Assay, a bias-controlled multiplex PCR, was used to amplify TCRbeta CDR3 regions from genomic DNA. In the authors' own workflow: Within the assay, amplification of reference gene primers was used to estimate how many nucleated cells each sample contained. To quantify the absolute abundance of each unique TCRbeta CDR3 rearrangement, sequence reads were collapsed and filtered. For each sample, productive Simpson clonality was calculated by taking the square root of Simpson's diversity index across productive rearrangements. This is the immuneACCESS table as TCRdb keeps it, with only in-frame sequences that have V and J called. A part of the clones is gone; compared with another copy, unresolved V genes explain less than half, and the rest is unexplained. V and J calls and clone size follow that table, whereas D and trimming were derived from the DNA. This sample has 380,000 or so clones in its table, and roughly 90% of those were observed once. The ten most abundant clones make up 0.95% to 1.5% of the sample.

The CDR3 runs 15 amino acids, cysteine and phenylalanine included. Solely the CDR3 DNA is kept, with 45 bases framed from the first base. Trimming leaves V shorter by 5 bases and J shorter by 6 bases, with the junction holding 13 bases beyond the gene matches. The germline V gene (reference sequence) gives CDR1 as LNHDA and CDR2 as SQIVND. Whole blood was collected in K2EDTA tubes by collaborating institutions according to the institutions' own protocols. For TCRbeta analysis, collaborators shipped samples in one of three forms: frozen whole blood, isolated PBMCs, or DNA extracted from either of those sample types.

This chain is built from TRBV19 and TRBJ2-7; TRBD1 fits 7 bases in the junction. The sequenced material came from peripheral blood. The receptor's source is a man aged 35 to 55 with acute or convalescent COVID-19. The DNA sequence follows: TGTGCCAGTAGTGAACCGGGACAGAGTCGTCCCGAGCAGTACTTC. It translates as CASSEPGQSRPEQYF. Here the CDR3 is joined to the reference TRBV19 and TRBJ2-7 genes, and the full variable domain is: DGGITQSPKYLFRKEGQNVTLSCEQNLNHDAMYWYRQDPGQGLRLIYYSQIVNDFQKGDIAEGYSVSREKKESFPLTVTSAQKNPTAFYLCASSEPGQSRPEQYFGPGTRLTVT.